Sequencing of this T cell receptor beta chain was carried out in a study of T cell responses to AZD1222 COVID-19 vaccine. CDR1 and CDR2 (germline): LNHDA, SQIVND (reference sequence). Trimming cost V 7 bases and J 6 bases; bases outside gene matches: 11. The CDR3 contains 15 residues. Comment on this clone: Its antigen remains unknown.

Points from the study as a whole: Donors were mostly white British, more females; clonal diversity possibly underestimated.

Sequencing used immunoSEQ multiplex PCR; TCRdb keeps in-frame clones, though not all of them. There are 170,000 or so clones in the sample; almost 90% occur only once, and more than 9% lies in the top ten. This material consisted of peripheral blood, taken 28 days after the second AZD1222 dose. This chain uses TRBV19 with TRBJ2-1, with TRBD2 identical over 8 bases. This TCR came from an adult who received the AZD1222 COVID-19 vaccine. The CDR3 sequence is CASTDPAGASNEQFF. The CDR3 DNA follows: TGTGCCAGTACCGACCCAGCGGGGGCAAGCAATGAGCAGTTCTTC.